This TCR beta chain was found in a study of shared clonotypes between healthy human individuals. Trimming took 6 bases from V and 5 from J; bases not matched to a gene: 10. Germline V lookup: CDR1 MNHNS, CDR2 SASEGT. The CDR3 is made up of 14 amino acids. The study ran the assay at deep level. Produced via immunoSEQ multiplex PCR; TCRdb's table is partial and in-frame only. The table records around 700,000 clones, about 92% of them present only once. On this clone itself: What it binds is not known. Other DNA sequences in this sample translate to the same CDR3.

The study, taken as a whole, reports: For naive CD4 cells, around 5.1% of clonotypes were shared across a handful of donors. On the whole, naive subsets had larger estimated richness than memory subsets had.

CD45RO negativity and positive selection for CCR7 defined naive CD8 cells, a population that excluded terminally differentiated effector memory CD45RA+ cells. This sequence originates from a man aged 25-45 years in good health. The V and J genes are TRBV6-1 and TRBJ2-7, with TRBD1 matching 7 bases. What was sequenced was naive CD8+ T cells sorted from blood. The CDR3 loop reads CASSPTGSVHEQYF. CDR3 in DNA: TGTGCCAGCAGCCCGACAGGGTCCGTCCACGAGCAGTACTTC.